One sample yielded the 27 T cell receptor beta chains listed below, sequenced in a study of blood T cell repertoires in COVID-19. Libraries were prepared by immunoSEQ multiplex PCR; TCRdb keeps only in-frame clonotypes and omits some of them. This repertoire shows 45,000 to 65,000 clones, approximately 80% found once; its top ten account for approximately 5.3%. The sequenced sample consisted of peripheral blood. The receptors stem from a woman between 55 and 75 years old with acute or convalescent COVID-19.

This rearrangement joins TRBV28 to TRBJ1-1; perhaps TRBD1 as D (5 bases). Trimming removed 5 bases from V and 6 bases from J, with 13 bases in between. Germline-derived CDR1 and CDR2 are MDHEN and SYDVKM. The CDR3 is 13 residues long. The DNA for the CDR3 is TGTGCCAGCAGTCGCCAGGGCGTACCTGAAGCTTTCTTT. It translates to CASSRQGVPEAFF.

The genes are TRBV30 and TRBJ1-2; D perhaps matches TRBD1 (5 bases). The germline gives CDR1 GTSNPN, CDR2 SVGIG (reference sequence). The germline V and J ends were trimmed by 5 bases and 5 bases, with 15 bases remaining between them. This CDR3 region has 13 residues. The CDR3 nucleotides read TGTGCCTGGGGTCGGGGGGTTTTATATGGCTACACCTTC. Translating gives CAWGRGVLYGYTF. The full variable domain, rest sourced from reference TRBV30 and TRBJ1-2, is SQTIHQWPATLVQPVGSPLSLECTVEGTSNPNLYWYRQAAGRGLQLLFYSVGIGQISSEVPQNLSASRPQDRQFILSSKKLLLSDSGFYLCAWGRGVLYGYTFGSGTRLTVV.

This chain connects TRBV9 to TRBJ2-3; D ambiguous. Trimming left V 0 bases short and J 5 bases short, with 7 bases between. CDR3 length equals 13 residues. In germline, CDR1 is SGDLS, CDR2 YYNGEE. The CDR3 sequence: CASSVAGRDTQYF. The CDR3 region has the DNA TGTGCCAGCAGCGTAGCGGGTCGAGATACGCAGTATTTT.

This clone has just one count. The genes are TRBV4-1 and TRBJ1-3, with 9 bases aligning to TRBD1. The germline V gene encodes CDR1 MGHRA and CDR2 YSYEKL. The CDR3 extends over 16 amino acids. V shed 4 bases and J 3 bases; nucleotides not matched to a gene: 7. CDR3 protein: CASSREDRGGGNTIYF. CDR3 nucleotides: TGCGCCAGCAGCCGGGAGGACAGGGGAGGTGGAAACACCATATATTTT.

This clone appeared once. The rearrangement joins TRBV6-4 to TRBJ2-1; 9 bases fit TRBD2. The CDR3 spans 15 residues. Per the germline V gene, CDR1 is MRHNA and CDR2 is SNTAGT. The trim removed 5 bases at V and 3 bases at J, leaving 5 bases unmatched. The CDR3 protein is CASSYSGGRYNEQFF. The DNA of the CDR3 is TGTGCCAGCAGTTACAGCGGGGGGCGCTACAATGAGCAGTTCTTC.

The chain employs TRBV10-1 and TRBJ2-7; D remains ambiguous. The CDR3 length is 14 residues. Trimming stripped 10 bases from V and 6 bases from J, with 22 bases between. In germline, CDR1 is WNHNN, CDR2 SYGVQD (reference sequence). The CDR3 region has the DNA TGCGCCACCTTAAAGGTAGGAAAAGCAGGCGAGCAGTACTTC. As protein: CATLKVGKAGEQYF.

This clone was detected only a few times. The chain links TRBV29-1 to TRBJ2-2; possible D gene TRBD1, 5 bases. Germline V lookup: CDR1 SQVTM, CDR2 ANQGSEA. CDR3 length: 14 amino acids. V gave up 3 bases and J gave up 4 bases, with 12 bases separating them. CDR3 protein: CSVDWGRGTGELFF. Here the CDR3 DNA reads TGCAGCGTTGATTGGGGCCGAGGCACCGGGGAGCTGTTTTTT.

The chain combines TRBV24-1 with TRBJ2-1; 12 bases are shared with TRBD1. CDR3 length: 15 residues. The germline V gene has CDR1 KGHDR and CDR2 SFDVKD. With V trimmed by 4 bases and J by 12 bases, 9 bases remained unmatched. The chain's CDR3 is CATSESGTGGGGQFF. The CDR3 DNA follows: TGTGCCACCAGTGAGTCCGGGACAGGGGGCGGGGGGCAGTTCTTC.

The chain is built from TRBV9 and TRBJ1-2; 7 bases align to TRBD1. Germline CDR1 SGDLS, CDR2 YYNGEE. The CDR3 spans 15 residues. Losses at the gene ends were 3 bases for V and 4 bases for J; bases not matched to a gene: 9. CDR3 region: CASSGGDSDFYGYTF. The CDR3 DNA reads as TGTGCCAGCAGCGGAGGGGACAGTGATTTCTATGGCTACACCTTC.

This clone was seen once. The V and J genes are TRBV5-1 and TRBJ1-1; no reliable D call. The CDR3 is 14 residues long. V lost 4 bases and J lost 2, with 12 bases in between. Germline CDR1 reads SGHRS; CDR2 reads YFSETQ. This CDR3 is CASSASGSNTEAFF. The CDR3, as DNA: TGCGCCAGCAGCGCGTCGGGATCTAACACTGAAGCTTTCTTT.

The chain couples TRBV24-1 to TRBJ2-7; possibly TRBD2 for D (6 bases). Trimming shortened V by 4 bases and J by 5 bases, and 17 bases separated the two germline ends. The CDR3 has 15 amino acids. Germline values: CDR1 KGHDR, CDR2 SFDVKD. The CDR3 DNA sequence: TGTGCCACCAGTGACCCCCGGTCGGAGGGAGACGAGCAGTACTTC. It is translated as CATSDPRSEGDEQYF.

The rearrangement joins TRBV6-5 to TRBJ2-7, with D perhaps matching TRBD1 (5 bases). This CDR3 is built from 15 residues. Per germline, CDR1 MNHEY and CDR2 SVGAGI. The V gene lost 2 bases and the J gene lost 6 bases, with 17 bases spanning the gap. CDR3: CASSYRGSQLSEQYF. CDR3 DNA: TGTGCCAGCAGTTACAGGGGCTCTCAGCTCAGCGAGCAGTACTTC.

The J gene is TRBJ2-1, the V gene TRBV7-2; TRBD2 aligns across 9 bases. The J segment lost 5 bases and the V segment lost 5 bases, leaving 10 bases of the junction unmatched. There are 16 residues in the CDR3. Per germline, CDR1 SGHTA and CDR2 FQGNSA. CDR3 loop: CASSHPSGTINNEQFF. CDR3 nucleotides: TGTGCCAGCAGCCATCCTAGCGGGACTATAAACAATGAGCAGTTCTTC.

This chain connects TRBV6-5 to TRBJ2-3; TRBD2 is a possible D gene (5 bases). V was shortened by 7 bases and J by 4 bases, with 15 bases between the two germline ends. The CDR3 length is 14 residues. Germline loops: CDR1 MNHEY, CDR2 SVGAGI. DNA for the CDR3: TGTGCCAGCACCTACGGGCAGGAGGCAGATACGCAGTATTTT. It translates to CASTYGQEADTQYF.

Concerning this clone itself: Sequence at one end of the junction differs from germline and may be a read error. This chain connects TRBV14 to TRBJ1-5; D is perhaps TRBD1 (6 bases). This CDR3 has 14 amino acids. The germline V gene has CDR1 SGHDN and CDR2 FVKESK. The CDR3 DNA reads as TGTGCCAGCAGTTCGCAGGGGCCCCCTCAGGCCCAGCATTTT. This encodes CASSSQGPPQAQHF.

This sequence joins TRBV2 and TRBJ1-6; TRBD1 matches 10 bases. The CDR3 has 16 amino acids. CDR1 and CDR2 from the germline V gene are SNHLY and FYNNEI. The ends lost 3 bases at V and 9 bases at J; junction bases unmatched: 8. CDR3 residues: CASSDRTDRGVSPLHF. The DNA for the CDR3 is TGTGCCAGCAGTGATAGGACGGACAGGGGGGTTTCACCCCTCCACTTT.

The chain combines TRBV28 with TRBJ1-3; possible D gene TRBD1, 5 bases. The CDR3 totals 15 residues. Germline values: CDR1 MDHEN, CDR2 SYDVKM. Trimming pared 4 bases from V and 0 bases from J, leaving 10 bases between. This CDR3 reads CASSSSGGSGNTIYF. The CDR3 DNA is TGTGCCAGCAGTTCCTCGGGGGGCTCTGGAAACACCATATATTTT.

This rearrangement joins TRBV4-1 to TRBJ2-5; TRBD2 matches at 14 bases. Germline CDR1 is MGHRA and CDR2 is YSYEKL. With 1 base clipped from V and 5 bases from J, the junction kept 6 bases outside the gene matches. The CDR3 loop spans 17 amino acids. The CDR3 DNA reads TGCGCCAGCAGCCAAGGCCGGACTAGCGGGGGGACGGAGACCCAGTACTTC. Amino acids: CASSQGRTSGGTETQYF.

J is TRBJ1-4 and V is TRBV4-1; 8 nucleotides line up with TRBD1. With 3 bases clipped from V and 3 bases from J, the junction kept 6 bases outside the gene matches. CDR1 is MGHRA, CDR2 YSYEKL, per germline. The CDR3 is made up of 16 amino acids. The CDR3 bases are TGCGCCAGCAGCCAGGCAGGGGGCTGGTCTAATGAAAAACTGTTTTTT. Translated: CASSQAGGWSNEKLFF.

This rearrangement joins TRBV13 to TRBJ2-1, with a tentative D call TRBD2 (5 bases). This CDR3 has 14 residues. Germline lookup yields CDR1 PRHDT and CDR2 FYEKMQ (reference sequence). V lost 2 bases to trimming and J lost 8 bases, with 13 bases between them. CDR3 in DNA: TGTGCCAGCAGCTTAAGGAGCCTAGCCTATGAGCAGTTCTTC. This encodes CASSLRSLAYEQFF.

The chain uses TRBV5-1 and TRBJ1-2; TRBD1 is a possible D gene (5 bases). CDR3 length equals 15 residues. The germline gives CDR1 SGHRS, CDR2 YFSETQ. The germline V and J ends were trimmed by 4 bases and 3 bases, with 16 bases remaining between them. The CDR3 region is CASSPLRGLYYGYTF. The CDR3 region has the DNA TGCGCCAGCAGCCCCTTGAGGGGACTGTACTATGGCTACACCTTC.

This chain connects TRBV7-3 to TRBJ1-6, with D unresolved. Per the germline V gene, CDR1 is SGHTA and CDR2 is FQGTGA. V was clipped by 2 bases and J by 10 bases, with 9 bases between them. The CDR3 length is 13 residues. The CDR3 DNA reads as TGTGCCAGCAGCTTAGCACTAGGGTCACCCCTCCACTTT. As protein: CASSLALGSPLHF. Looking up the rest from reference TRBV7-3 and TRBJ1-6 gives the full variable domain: GAGVSQTPSNKVTEKGKYVELRCDPISGHTALYWYRQSLGQGPEFLIYFQGTGAADDSGLPNDRFFAVRPEGSVSTLKIQRTERGDSAVYLCASSLALGSPLHFGNGTRLTVT.

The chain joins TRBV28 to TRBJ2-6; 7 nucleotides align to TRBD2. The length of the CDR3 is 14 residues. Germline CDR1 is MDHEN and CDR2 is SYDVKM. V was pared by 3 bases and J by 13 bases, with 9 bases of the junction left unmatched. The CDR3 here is CASSLHFAGDVLTF. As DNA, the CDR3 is TGTGCCAGCAGTTTGCATTTTGCGGGGGATGTCCTGACTTTC.

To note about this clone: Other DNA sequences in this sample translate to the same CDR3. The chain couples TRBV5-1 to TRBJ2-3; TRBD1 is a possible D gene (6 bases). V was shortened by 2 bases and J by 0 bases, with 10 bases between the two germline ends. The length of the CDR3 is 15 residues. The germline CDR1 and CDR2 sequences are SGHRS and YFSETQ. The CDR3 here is CASSLEGQSTDTQYF. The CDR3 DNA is TGCGCCAGCAGCTTAGAAGGACAGAGCACAGATACGCAGTATTTT.

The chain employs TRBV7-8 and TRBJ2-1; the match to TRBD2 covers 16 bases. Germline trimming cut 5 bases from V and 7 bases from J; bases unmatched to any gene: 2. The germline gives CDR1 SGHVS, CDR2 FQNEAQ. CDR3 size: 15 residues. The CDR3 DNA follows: TGTGCCAGCAGCCGGGGACTAGCGGGAGGGAATGAGCAGTTCTTC. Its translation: CASSRGLAGGNEQFF.

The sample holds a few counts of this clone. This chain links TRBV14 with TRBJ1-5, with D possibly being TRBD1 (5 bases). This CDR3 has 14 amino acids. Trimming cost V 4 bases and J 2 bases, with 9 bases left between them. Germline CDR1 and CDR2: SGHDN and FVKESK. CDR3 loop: CASSPGGGNQPQHF. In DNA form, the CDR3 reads TGTGCCAGCAGCCCCGGGGGGGGCAATCAGCCCCAGCATTTT.

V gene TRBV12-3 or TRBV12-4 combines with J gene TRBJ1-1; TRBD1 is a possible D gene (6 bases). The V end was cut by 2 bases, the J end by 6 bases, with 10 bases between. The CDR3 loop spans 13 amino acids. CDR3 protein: CASSLLGGPEAFF. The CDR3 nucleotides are TGTGCCAGCAGTTTATTGGGGGGGCCTGAAGCTTTCTTT.